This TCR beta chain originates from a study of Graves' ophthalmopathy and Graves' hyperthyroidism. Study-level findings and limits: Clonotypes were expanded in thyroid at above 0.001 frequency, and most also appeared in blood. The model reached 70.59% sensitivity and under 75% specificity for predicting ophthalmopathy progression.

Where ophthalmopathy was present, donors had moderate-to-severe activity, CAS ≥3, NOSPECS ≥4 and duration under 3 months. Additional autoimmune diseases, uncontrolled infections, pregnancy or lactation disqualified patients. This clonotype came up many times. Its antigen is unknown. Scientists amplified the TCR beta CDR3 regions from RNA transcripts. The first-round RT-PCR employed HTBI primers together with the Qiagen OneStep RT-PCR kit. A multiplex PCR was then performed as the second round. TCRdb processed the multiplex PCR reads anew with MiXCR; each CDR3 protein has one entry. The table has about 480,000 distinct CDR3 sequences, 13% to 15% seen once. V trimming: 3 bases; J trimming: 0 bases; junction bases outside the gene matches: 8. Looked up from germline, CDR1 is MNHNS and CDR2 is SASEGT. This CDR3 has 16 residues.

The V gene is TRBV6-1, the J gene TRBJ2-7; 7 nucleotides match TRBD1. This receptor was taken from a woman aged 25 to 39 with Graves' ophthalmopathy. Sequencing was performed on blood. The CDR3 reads CASSDGDSLSSYEQYF. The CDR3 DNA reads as TGTGCCAGCAGTGATGGGGACAGTCTGAGCTCCTACGAGCAGTACTTC.